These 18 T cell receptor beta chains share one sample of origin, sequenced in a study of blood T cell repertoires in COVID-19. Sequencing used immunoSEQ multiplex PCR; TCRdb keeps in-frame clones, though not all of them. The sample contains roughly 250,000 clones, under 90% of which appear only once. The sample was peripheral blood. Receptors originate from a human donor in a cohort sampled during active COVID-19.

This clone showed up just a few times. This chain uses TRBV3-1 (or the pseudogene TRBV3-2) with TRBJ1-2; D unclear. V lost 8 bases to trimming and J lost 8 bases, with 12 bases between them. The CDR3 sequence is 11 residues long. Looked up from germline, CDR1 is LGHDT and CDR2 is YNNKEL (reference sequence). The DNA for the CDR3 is TGTGCCAGCTCCGCGGGGTGGGGCTACACCTTC. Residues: CASSAGWGYTF.

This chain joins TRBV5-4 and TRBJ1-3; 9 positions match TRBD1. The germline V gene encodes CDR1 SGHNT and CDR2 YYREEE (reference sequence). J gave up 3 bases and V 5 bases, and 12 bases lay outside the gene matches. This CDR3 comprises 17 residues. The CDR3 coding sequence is TGTGCCAGCAGTTATCCGCAACAGGGGGCGCGTGGAAACACCATATATTTT. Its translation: CASSYPQQGARGNTIYF. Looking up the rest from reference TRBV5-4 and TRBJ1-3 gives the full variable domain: ETGVTQSPTHLIKTRGQQVTLRCSSQSGHNTVSWYQQALGQGPQFIFQYYREEENGRGNFPPRFSGLQFPNYSSELNVNALELDDSALYLCASSYPQQGARGNTIYFGEGSWLTVV.

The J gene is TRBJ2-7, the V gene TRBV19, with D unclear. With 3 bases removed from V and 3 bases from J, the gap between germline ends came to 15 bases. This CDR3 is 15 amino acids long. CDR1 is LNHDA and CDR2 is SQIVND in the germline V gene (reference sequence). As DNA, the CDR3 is TGTGCCAGTAGTATCATTTTTGGCTTTCTCTACGAGCAGTACTTC. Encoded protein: CASSIIFGFLYEQYF.

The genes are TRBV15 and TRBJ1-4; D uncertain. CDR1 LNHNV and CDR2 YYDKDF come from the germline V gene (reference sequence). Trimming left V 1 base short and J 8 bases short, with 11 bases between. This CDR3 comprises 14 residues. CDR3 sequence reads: CATSRGSSGEKLFF. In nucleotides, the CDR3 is TGTGCCACCAGCAGAGGTAGTAGCGGCGAAAAACTGTTTTTT.

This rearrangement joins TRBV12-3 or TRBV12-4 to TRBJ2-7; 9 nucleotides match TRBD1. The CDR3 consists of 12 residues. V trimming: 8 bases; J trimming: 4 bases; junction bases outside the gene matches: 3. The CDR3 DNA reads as TGTGCCAGCGGGACAGGGAATTACGAGCAGTACTTC. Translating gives CASGTGNYEQYF.

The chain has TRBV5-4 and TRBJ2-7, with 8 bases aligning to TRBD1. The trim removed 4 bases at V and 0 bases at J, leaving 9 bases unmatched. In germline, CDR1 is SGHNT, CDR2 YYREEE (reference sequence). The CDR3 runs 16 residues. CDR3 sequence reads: CASSPRQGINSYEQYF. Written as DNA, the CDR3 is TGTGCCAGCAGCCCGCGACAGGGGATTAACTCCTACGAGCAGTACTTC.

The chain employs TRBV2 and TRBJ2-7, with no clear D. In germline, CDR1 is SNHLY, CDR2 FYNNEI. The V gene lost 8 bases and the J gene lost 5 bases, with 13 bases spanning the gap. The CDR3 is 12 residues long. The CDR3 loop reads CASGPPRDEQYF. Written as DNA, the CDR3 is TGTGCCAGCGGCCCACCACGGGACGAGCAGTACTTC.

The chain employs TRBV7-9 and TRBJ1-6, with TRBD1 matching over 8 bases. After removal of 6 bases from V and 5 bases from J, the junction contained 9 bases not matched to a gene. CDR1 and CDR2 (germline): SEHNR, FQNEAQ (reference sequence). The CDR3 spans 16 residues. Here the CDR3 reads CASRSDRVLNNSPLHF. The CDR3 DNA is TGTGCCAGCAGATCGGACAGGGTTCTTAATAATTCACCCCTCCACTTT.

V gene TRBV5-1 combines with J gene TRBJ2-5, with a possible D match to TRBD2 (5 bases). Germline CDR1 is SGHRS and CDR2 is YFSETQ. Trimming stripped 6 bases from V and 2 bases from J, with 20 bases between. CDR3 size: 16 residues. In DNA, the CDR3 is TGCGCCAGCACCCGGGCAGCTAGCATTCAACAAGAGACCCAGTACTTC. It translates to CASTRAASIQQETQYF.

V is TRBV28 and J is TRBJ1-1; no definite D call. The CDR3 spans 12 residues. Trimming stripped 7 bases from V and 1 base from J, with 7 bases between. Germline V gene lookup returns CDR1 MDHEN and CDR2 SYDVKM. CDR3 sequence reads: CASNPGNTEAFF. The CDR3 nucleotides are TGTGCCAGCAATCCCGGGAACACTGAAGCTTTCTTT.

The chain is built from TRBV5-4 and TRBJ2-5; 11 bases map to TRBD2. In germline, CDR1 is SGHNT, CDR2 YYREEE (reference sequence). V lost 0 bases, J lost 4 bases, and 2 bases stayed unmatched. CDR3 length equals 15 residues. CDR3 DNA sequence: TGTGCCAGCAGCTTGGTCGGACTAGCGGGAGAGACCCAGTACTTC. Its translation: CASSLVGLAGETQYF. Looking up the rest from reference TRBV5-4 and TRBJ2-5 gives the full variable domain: ETGVTQSPTHLIKTRGQQVTLRCSSQSGHNTVSWYQQALGQGPQFIFQYYREEENGRGNFPPRFSGLQFPNYSSELNVNALELDDSALYLCASSLVGLAGETQYFGPGTRLLVL.

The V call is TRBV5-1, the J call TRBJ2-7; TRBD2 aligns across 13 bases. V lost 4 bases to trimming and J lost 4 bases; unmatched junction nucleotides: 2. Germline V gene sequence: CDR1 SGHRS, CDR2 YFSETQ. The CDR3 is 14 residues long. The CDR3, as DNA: TGCGCCAGCAGCATGGGACTAGCGGGATACGAGCAGTACTTC. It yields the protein CASSMGLAGYEQYF.

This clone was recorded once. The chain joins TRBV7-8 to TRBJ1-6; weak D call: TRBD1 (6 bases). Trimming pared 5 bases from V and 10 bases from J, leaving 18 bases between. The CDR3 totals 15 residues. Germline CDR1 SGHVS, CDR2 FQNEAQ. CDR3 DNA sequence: TGTGCCAGCAGCCCGACTCACAGGGTTGGCTCACCCCTCCACTTT. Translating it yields CASSPTHRVGSPLHF.

CDR3 loop: CATARGGANYGYTF. The CDR3 DNA reads as TGTGCCACCGCGAGGGGGGGCGCCAACTATGGCTACACCTTC. The rearrangement joins TRBV19 to TRBJ1-2; perhaps TRBD1 as D (6 bases). The CDR3 loop spans 14 amino acids. Trimming took off 10 bases at V and 2 bases at J, with 17 bases between the two ends. The germline V gene has CDR1 LNHDA and CDR2 SQIVND (reference sequence). Full variable domain (remainder filled in from reference TRBV19 and TRBJ1-2): DGGITQSPKYLFRKEGQNVTLSCEQNLNHDAMYWYRQDPGQGLRLIYYSQIVNDFQKGDIAEGYSVSREKKESFPLTVTSAQKNPTAFYLCATARGGANYGYTFGSGTRLTVV.

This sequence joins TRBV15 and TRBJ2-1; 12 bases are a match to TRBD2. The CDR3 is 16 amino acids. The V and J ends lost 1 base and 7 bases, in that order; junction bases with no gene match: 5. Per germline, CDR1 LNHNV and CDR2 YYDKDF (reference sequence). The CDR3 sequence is CATSRGAGLAGNEQFF. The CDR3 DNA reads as TGTGCCACCAGCAGAGGGGCGGGACTAGCGGGTAATGAGCAGTTCTTC.

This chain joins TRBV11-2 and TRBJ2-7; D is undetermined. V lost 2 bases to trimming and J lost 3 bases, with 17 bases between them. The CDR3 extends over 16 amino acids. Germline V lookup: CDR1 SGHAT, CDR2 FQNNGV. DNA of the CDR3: TGTGCCAGCAGCTTATTTCGGTCGAGCTATCTCTACGAGCAGTACTTC. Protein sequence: CASSLFRSSYLYEQYF. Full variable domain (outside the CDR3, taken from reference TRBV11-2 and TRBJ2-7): EAGVAQSPRYKIIEKRQSVAFWCNPISGHATLYWYQQILGQGPKLLIQFQNNGVVDDSQLPKDRFSAERLKGVDSTLKIQPAKLEDSAVYLCASSLFRSSYLYEQYFGPGTRLTVT.

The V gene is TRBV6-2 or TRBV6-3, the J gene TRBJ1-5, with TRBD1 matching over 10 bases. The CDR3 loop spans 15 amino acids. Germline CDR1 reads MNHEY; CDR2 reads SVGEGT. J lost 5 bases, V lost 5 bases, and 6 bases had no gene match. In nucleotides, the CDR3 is TGTGCCAGCAGTAGGGACAGGGGAAGATATCAGCCCCAGCATTTT. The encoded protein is CASSRDRGRYQPQHF.

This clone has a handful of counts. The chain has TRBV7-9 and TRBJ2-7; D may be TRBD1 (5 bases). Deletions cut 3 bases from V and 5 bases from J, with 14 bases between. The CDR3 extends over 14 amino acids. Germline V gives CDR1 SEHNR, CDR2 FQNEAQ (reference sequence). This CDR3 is CASSFQGPWNEQYF. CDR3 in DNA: TGTGCCAGCAGCTTCCAGGGCCCTTGGAACGAGCAGTACTTC.